The source of this TCR beta chain is a study of spatial heterogeneity in lung cancer. This clonotype was observed at least ten times. The antigen is unknown. The time point denotes: sample taken at primary tumor resection. Unsorted whole RNA from tumor, nontumor lung or frozen PBMC underwent sequencing. TCRdb passed the 5' RACE reads through MiXCR, listing each CDR3 protein once. The data show 24,000 or so distinct CDR3 sequences, about 3.5% seen once. Overall study findings and caveats: Expanded tumor TCRs that were ubiquitous appeared in blood more at resection than follow-up.

The CDR3 totals 17 residues. V lost 0 bases to trimming and J lost 2 bases; unmatched junction nucleotides: 7. Germline lookup yields CDR1 GTSNPN and CDR2 SVGIG (reference sequence). The chain uses TRBV30 and TRBJ2-3; 11 nucleotides line up with TRBD2. This receptor was taken from a female donor with early-stage non-small cell lung cancer. The sample consisted of PBMCs, taken at surgery. In nucleotides, the CDR3 is TGTGCCTGGAGTGTAGGGACTAGCGGAACTTACACAGATACGCAGTATTTT. Its translation is CAWSVGTSGTYTDTQYF.